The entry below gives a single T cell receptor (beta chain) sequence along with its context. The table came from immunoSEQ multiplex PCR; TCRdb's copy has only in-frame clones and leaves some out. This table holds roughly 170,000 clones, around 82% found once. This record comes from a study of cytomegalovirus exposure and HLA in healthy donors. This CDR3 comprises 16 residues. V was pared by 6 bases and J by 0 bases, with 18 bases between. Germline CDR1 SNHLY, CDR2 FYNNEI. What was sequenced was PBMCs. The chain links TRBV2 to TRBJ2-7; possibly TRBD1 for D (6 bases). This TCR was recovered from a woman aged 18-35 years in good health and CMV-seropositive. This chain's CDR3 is CASSNNRDTNSYEQYF. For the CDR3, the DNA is TGTGCCAGCAGCAACAACCGGGACACAAACTCCTACGAGCAGTACTTC.